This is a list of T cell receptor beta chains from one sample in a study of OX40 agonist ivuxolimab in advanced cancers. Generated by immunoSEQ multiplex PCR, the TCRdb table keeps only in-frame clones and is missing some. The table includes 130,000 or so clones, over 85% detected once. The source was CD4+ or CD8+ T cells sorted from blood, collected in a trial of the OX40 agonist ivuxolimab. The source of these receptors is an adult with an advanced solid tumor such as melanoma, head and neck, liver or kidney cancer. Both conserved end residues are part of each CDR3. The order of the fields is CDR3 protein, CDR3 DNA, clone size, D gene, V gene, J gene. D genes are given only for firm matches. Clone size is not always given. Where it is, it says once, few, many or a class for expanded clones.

CASSLGLGRLGTDTQYF	TGTGCCAGCAGCCTGGGACTGGGGAGGCTGGGGACAGATACGCAGTATTTT	-	-	TRBV5-6	TRBJ2-3
CASSEPRGSNYGYTF	TGTGCCAGCAGCGAACCCAGGGGATCTAACTATGGCTACACCTTC	-	-	TRBV5-4	TRBJ1-2
CASSAWGGSLPYEQYF	TGTGCCAGCAGTGCCTGGGGCGGCTCGCTACCCTACGAGCAGTACTTC	-	-	TRBV2	TRBJ2-7
CASSLLGQGSNGYTF	TGTGCCAGCAGTTTGCTGGGACAGGGTTCCAATGGCTACACCTTC	-	TRBD1	TRBV27	TRBJ1-2
CASSQSNERVQYF	TGTGCCAGCAGCCAATCGAACGAACGTGTGCAGTACTTC	-	-	TRBV6-5	TRBJ2-7
CAWSVGFRQGRETQYF	TGTGCCTGGAGTGTAGGCTTCCGGCAGGGACGAGAGACCCAGTACTTC	-	-	TRBV30	TRBJ2-5
CASSLDSGNTIYF	TGTGCCAGCAGCTTGGACTCTGGAAACACCATATATTTT	-	-	TRBV11-1	TRBJ1-3
CASSIDLRRGGDEQFF	TGTGCCAGTAGTATAGATCTTAGGCGGGGAGGGGATGAGCAGTTCTTC	-	TRBD2	TRBV19	TRBJ2-1
CASSFGGDTDTQYF	TGTGCCAGCAGCTTTGGGGGGGACACAGATACGCAGTATTTT	-	TRBD2	TRBV7-7	TRBJ2-3
CASSQRGFPGGTDTQYF	TGCGCCAGCAGTCAAAGGGGCTTTCCTGGGGGCACAGATACGCAGTATTTT	-	-	TRBV23-1	TRBJ2-3
CASSLAGQAGYGYTF	TGTGCCAGCAGCTTAGCCGGACAGGCAGGCTATGGCTACACCTTC	once	TRBD1	TRBV7-9	TRBJ1-2
CASSQAHPAYEQYF	TGCGCCAGCAGCCAAGCCCACCCGGCCTACGAGCAGTACTTC	-	-	TRBV4-3	TRBJ2-7
CASSTLTGTYEQYF	TGTGCCAGTAGTACCTTGACAGGGACCTACGAGCAGTACTTC	-	TRBD1	TRBV19	TRBJ2-7
CASSLAGGREQQYF	TGTGCCAGCAGCTTAGCGGGGGGGAGGGAGCAGCAGTACTTC	-	TRBD2	TRBV7-2	TRBJ2-7
CASSWDRAGTGELFF	TGTGCCAGCAGCTGGGACAGGGCGGGCACCGGGGAGCTGTTTTTT	-	TRBD1	TRBV5-4	TRBJ2-2
CASSLLRDSRYGYTF	TGTGCCAGCAGCTTACTGCGGGACAGCCGATATGGCTACACCTTC	-	TRBD1	TRBV7-2	TRBJ1-2
CASSGAGGKTDTQYF	TGTGCCAGCAGTGGGGCGGGGGGGAAAACAGATACGCAGTATTTT	-	TRBD2	TRBV6-5	TRBJ2-3
CASRGLAGGNEQYF	TGTGCCAGCAGGGGACTAGCGGGAGGGAACGAGCAGTACTTC	-	TRBD2	TRBV6-6	TRBJ2-7
CASSFTGELFF	TGTGCCAGCAGCTTCACCGGGGAGCTGTTTTTT	-	-	TRBV5-5	TRBJ2-2
CATSRDPSSYEQYF	TGTGCCACCAGCAGAGATCCGAGCTCCTACGAGCAGTACTTC	-	-	TRBV15	TRBJ2-7
CASRRENVYGYTF	TGTGCCAGCAGGAGGGAGAATGTCTATGGCTACACCTTC	-	-	TRBV2	TRBJ1-2
CASSWTSGGSGELFF	TGTGCCAGCAGTTGGACTAGCGGGGGGTCCGGGGAGCTGTTTTTT	once	TRBD2	TRBV2	TRBJ2-2
CASSSDTGRGNTIYF	TGTGCCAGCAGCTCCGATACAGGGCGAGGAAACACCATATATTTT	-	-	TRBV5-8	TRBJ1-3
CASSQRQGKNTEAFF	TGCGCCAGCAGTCAACGACAGGGGAAGAACACTGAAGCTTTCTTT	-	TRBD1	TRBV23-1	TRBJ1-1
CASSLDRDYEQYF	TGTGCCAGCAGCCTGGACAGGGACTACGAGCAGTACTTC	-	TRBD1	TRBV11-1	TRBJ2-7
CASSQAASSGNTIYF	TGCGCCAGCAGCCAAGCGGCGAGCTCTGGAAACACCATATATTTT	-	-	TRBV4-1	TRBJ1-3
CASSVSTDTQYF	TGTGCCAGCAGTGTTAGCACAGATACGCAGTATTTT	-	-	TRBV28	TRBJ2-3
CASSSLGGAGSTGELFF	TGCGCCAGCAGCTCCCTCGGGGGAGCGGGGAGCACCGGGGAGCTGTTTTTT	-	TRBD2	TRBV5-1	TRBJ2-2
CASSTPGGVETQYF	TGTGCCAGCAGCACCCCGGGGGGGGTGGAGACCCAGTACTTC	-	TRBD2	TRBV9	TRBJ2-5
CASSFYPGGRETQYF	TGTGCCAGCAGTTTCTATCCAGGGGGGCGGGAGACCCAGTACTTC	-	-	TRBV27	TRBJ2-5
CASSWPGEKLFF	TGTGCCAGCAGCTGGCCCGGGGAAAAACTGTTTTTT	-	-	TRBV7-2	TRBJ1-4
CASSVYRATNEKLFF	TGTGCCAGCAGTGTTTATCGGGCAACTAATGAAAAACTGTTTTTT	few	-	TRBV2	TRBJ1-4
CASRPGGTTISTDTQYF	TGTGCCAGCAGACCAGGCGGGACAACCATTAGCACAGATACGCAGTATTTT	-	-	TRBV5-4	TRBJ2-3
CASSGPTGLALYNEQFF	TGTGCCAGCAGTGGACCGACCGGACTAGCTTTATACAATGAGCAGTTCTTC	-	TRBD2	TRBV25-1	TRBJ2-1
CASSLVDRTAGELFF	TGTGCCAGCAGCTTGGTAGACCGTACGGCCGGGGAGCTGTTTTTT	once	-	TRBV5-4	TRBJ2-2
CSAVQSAEAFF	TGCAGTGCTGTACAGTCGGCTGAAGCTTTCTTT	-	-	TRBV20-1	TRBJ1-1
CASSIRDLRYF	TGCGCCAGCAGTATCCGGGACCTTCGATACTTC	-	-	TRBV10-2	TRBJ2-5
CASSVVADLYNEQFF	TGTGCCAGCAGCGTAGTAGCGGATCTCTACAATGAGCAGTTCTTC	-	-	TRBV9	TRBJ2-1
CASSPLRAATNEKLFF	TGTGCCAGCAGTCCCCTCCGGGCAGCAACTAATGAAAAACTGTTTTTT	-	-	TRBV28	TRBJ1-4
CASRPTTVRTEAFF	TGTGCCAGCAGGCCCACGACAGTTCGGACTGAAGCTTTCTTT	-	-	TRBV28	TRBJ1-1
CASSLDLGAVYEQYF	TGCGCCAGCAGCTTGGATCTGGGTGCCGTCTACGAGCAGTACTTC	-	-	TRBV5-1	TRBJ2-7
CASSYSLADTYNEQFF	TGCGCCAGCAGCTACTCGCTAGCGGACACCTACAATGAGCAGTTCTTC	once	TRBD2	TRBV4-3	TRBJ2-1
CASSLTSGGPGELFF	TGCGCCAGCAGCTTGACTAGCGGGGGGCCCGGGGAGCTGTTTTTT	-	TRBD2	TRBV5-1	TRBJ2-2
CASSPRDRGYEQYF	TGTGCCAGCAGCCCCCGGGACAGGGGCTACGAGCAGTACTTC	-	TRBD1	TRBV13	TRBJ2-7
CASSPTSLGYEQYF	TGTGCCAGCAGCCCGACTAGTCTGGGCTACGAGCAGTACTTC	-	-	TRBV7-2	TRBJ2-7
CASSEAGARLAGAQFF	TGTGCCAGCAGTGAAGCGGGGGCAAGACTAGCGGGGGCACAGTTCTTC	-	TRBD2	TRBV2	TRBJ2-1
CASSGGTDLHEKLFF	TGTGCCAGCAGCGGTGGGACGGATCTCCATGAAAAACTGTTTTTT	-	-	TRBV28	TRBJ1-4
CASSYGQGILEKLFF	TGTGCCAGCAGTTACGGGCAGGGGATTTTAGAAAAACTGTTTTTT	-	-	TRBV6-5	TRBJ1-4
CASSLEQGTEAFF	TGTGCCAGCAGCTTAGAGCAGGGTACTGAAGCTTTCTTT	-	-	TRBV7-6	TRBJ1-1
CASSEAGTGGYGYTF	TGTGCCAGCAGTGAAGCCGGGACGGGGGGGTATGGCTACACCTTC	once	-	TRBV25-1	TRBJ1-2
CASSLTVGGQETQYF	TGTGCCAGCAGTTTAACCGTGGGGGGTCAAGAGACCCAGTACTTC	-	-	TRBV6-6	TRBJ2-5
CASSRDRSTDTQYF	TGTGCCAGCAGCCGAGACAGAAGCACAGATACGCAGTATTTT	-	-	TRBV9	TRBJ2-3